This T cell receptor beta chain was identified during a study of blood T cell repertoires in COVID-19 (dated by TCRdb to the early 2020s). General notes on the study: Samples covering the acute and convalescent phases of COVID-19 were provided by collaborators in the United States, Italy and Spain. HLA class I and class II types, where available, came from metadata supplied by the sample provider rather than from assay-based typing. Samples came from the ongoing ImmuneRACE study (first 160 participants) plus 1,254 subjects from 6 global collaborators. A de-identified subject ID, COVID-19 status, age in years and sex were almost always included in the sample metadata. Subjects who had been exposed to COVID-19, were actively infected with it, or had recovered from it provided the deeply sampled blood TCRbeta repertoires that made up the dataset. The prospective study material was composed of cDNA or gDNA derived from T cells, B-cell-depleted T cells, or PBMCs. The repertoires were released in a freely available public database intended as a resource for research on the immune response to SARS-CoV-2. Study-level results and caveats: Clinical and demographic metadata were provided uncurated, with the amount varying by source and participant.

At one collaborating source in Seattle, patients were enrolled during active infection and were followed longitudinally through the course of disease. Each collaborating institution followed its own protocols to collect whole blood in K2EDTA tubes. Collaborator samples were shipped for TCRbeta analysis as frozen whole blood, isolated PBMCs, or DNA extracted from either sample type. CDR1 MDHEN and CDR2 SYDVKM were looked up in the germline V gene. The cysteine opens and the phenylalanine closes a CDR3 of 16 amino acids. Only CDR3 DNA remains: 48 bases, in frame from the first base. Relative to germline, V is missing 7 bases and J is missing 3 bases, with 5 bases of the junction outside any gene match. TCRbeta CDR3 regions were amplified from genomic DNA by means of the immunoSEQ Assay, a bias-controlled multiplex PCR. The paper's data handling went like this. Nucleated cell counts per sample were estimated from amplification of reference gene primers within the assay. Sequence reads were collapsed and filtered to measure the absolute abundance of every unique TCRbeta CDR3 rearrangement. Productive Simpson clonality was computed per sample as the square root of Simpson's diversity index over productive rearrangements. Entries here come from immuneACCESS through TCRdb and include only in-frame sequences with V and J called. Some clones fail to appear in such tables; in the studies checked, an unresolved V gene covers under half of the shortfall, and the cause of the remainder is unknown. From that table come the V and J calls and clone size; the DNA was used to work out D and trimming. In all, the sample holds about 330,000 clones, and 80% to 90% of those were seen once. The ten largest clones take up roughly a tenth of the sample.

With regard to this clone: Its antigen remains unidentified. Per-nucleotide qualities are absent, and no much larger clonotype sits a single base away.

This receptor chain uses TRBV28 and TRBJ2-6; 11 central bases correspond to TRBD1. Source material: peripheral blood. The source of this sequence is a man aged 30 to 45 with COVID-19, enrolled during active disease. The CDR3: CASIPDRGLGANVLTF. The sequenced DNA: TGTGCCAGCATTCCGGACAGGGGGCTTGGGGCCAACGTCCTGACTTTC.